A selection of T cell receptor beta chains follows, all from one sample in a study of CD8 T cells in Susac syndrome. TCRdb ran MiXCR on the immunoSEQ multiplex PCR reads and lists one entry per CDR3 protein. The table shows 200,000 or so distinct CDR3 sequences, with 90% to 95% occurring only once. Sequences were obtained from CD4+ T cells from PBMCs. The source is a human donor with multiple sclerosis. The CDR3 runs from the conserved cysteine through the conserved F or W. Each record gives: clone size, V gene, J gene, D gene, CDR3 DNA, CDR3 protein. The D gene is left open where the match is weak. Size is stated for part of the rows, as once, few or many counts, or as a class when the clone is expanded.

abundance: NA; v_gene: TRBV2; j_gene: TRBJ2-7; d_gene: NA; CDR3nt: TGTGCCAGCAGTGAAGTCACGACTTACGAGCAGTACTTC; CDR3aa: CASSEVTTYEQYF
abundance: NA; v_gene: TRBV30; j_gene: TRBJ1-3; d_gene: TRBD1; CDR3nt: TGTGCCTGGACAGGGGGACAACCTCTCTCTGGAAACACCATATATTTT; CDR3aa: CAWTGGQPLSGNTIYF
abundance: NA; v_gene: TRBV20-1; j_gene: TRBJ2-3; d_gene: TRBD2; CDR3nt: TGCAGTGCTGGTGGGGGGGTCGCGGCAGATACGCAGTATTTT; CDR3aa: CSAGGGVAADTQYF
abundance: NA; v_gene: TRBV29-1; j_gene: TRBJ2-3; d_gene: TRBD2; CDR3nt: TGCAGCGCAGAACTAGCGGGAGGGCCGGGGACAGATACGCAGTATTTT; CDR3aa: CSAELAGGPGTDTQYF
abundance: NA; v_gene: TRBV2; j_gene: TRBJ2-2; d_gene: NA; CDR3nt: TGTGCCAGCAGGGTACAGGCCCCCGGGGAGCTGTTTTTT; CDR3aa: CASRVQAPGELFF
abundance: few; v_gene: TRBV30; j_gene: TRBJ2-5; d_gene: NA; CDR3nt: TGTGCCTGGATGGCAAACCCGGGGGAGACCCAGTACTTC; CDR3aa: CAWMANPGETQYF
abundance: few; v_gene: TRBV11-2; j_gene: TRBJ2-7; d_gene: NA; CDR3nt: TGTGCCAGCAGCTTAGACAGAGACTACGAGCAGTACTTC; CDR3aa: CASSLDRDYEQYF
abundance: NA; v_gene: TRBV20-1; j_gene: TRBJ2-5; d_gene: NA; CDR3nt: TGCAGTGCTACCTCTCCGGGACTTCAAGAGACCCAGTACTTC; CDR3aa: CSATSPGLQETQYF
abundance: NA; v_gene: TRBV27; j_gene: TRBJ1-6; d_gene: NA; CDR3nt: TGTGCCAGCAGCGAAAGGCGGAATTCACCCCTCCACTTT; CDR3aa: CASSERRNSPLHF
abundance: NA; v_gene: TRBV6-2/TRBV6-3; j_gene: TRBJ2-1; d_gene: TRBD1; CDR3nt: TGTGCCAGCAGTTACTACAGGGGGCCTAACAATGAGCAGTTCTTC; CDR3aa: CASSYYRGPNNEQFF
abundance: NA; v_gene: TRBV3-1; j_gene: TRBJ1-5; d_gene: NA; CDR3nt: TGTGCCAGCAGCCCCCCGGGGGTAGGGAATCAGCCCCAGCATTTT; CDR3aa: CASSPPGVGNQPQHF
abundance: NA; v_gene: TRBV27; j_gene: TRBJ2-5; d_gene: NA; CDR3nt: TGTGCCAGCGGCTACGTACAAGAGACCCAGTACTTC; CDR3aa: CASGYVQETQYF
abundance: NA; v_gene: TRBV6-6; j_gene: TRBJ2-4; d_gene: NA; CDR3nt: TGTGCCAGCAGACTCCCGGGCGTACAAAACATTCAGTACTTC; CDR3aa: CASRLPGVQNIQYF
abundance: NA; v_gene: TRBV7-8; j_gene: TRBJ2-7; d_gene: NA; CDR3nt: TGTGCCAGCAGCTCCGGGGCCACGAGAGGGGAGCAGTACTTC; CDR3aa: CASSSGATRGEQYF
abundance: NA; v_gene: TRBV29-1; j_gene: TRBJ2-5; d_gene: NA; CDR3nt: TGCAGCGTTGAAGCATCTGTGGAGACCCAGTACTTC; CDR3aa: CSVEASVETQYF
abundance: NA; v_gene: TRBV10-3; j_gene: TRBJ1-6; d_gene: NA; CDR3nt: TGTGCCATCAGTGAGTCGTGGTCACCTCTGCACTTT; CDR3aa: CAISESWSPLHF
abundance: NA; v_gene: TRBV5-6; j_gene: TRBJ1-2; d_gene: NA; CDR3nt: TGTGCCAGCAGTTTCGGGACTAACTATGGCTACACCTTC; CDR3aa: CASSFGTNYGYTF
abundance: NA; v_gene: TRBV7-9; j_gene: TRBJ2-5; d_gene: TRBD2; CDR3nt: TGTGCCAGCAGCCCGACTAGCGGGATATCAGAGACCCAGTACTTC; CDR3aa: CASSPTSGISETQYF
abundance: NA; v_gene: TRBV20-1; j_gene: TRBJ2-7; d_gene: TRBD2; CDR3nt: TGCAGTGCGCAAATTCCGGGACTAGCCTACGAGCAGTACTTC; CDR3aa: CSAQIPGLAYEQYF
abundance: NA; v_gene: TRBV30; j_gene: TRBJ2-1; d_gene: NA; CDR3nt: TGTGCCTGGATTTTTGGACGGGCCGACTACAATGAGCAGTTCTTC; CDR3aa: CAWIFGRADYNEQFF
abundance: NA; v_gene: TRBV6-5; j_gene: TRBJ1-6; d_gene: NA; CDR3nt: TGTGCCAGCAGTTACTTGGGGAATTCACCCCTCCACTTT; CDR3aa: CASSYLGNSPLHF
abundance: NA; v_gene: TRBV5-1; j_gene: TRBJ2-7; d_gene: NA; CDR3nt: TGCGCCAGCAGCTTGGGGACCGCGACAGACGAGCAGTACTTC; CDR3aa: CASSLGTATDEQYF
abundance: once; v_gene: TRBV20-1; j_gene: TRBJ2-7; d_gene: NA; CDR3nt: TGCAGTGCTAGCGGGGGCGGGGTCTACGAGCAGTACTTC; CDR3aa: CSASGGGVYEQYF
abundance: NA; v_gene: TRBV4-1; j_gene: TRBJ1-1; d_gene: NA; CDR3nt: TGCGCCAGCAGCCCGTATTCCATGAACACTGAAGCTTTCTTT; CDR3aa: CASSPYSMNTEAFF
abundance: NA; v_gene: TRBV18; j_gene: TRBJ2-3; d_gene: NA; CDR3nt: TGTGCCAGCTCACCACCGTCGGGGTTGGCGGATACGCAGTATTTT; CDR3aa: CASSPPSGLADTQYF
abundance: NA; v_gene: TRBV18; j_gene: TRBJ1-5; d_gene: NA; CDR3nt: TGTGCCAGCTCACCCCGAGGGGGCAATCAGCCCCAGCATTTT; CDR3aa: CASSPRGGNQPQHF
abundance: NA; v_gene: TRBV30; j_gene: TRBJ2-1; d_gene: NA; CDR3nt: TGTGCCTGGGCCTATGGGAACAATGAGCAGTTCTTC; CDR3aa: CAWAYGNNEQFF
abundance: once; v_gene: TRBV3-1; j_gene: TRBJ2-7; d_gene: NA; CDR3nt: TGTGCCAGCAGCCAAGTCTTACAGTCCTACGAGCAGTACTTC; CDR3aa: CASSQVLQSYEQYF
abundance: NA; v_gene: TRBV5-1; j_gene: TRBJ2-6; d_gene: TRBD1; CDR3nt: TGCGCCAGTACGACAGGGACCGGGGCCAACGTCCTGACTTTC; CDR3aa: CASTTGTGANVLTF
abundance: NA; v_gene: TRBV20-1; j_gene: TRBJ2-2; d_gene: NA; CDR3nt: TGCAGTGCTAGTAACCCAGGAGCCGGGGAGCTGTTTTTT; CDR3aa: CSASNPGAGELFF
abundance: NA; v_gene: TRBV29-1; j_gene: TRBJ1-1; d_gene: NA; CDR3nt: TGCAGCGTTGCTCTGCGAACGAACACTGAAGCTTTCTTT; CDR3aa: CSVALRTNTEAFF
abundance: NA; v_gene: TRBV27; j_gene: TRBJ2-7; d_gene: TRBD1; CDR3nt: TGTGCCAGCAGTTTAGGGTCGCGGACAGGGTCTTCCGAGCAGTACTTC; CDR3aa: CASSLGSRTGSSEQYF
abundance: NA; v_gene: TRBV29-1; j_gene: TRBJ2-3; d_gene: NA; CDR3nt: TGCAGCGTCCAGCCCCCCACAGATACGCAGTATTTT; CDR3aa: CSVQPPTDTQYF